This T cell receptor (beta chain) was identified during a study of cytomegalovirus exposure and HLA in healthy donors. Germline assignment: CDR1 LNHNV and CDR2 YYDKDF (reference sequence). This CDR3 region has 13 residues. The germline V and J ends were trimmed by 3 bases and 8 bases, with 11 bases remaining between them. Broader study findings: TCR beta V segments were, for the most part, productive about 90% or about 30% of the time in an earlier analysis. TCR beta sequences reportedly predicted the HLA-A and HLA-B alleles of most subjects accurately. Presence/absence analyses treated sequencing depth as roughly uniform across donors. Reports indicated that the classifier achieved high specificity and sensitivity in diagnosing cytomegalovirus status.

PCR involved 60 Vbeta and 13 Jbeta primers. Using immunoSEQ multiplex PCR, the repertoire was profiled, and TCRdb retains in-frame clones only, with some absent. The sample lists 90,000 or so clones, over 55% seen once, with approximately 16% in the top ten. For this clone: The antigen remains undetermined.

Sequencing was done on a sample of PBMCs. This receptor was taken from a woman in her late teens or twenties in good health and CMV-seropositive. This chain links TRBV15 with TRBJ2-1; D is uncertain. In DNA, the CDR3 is TGTGCCACCAGCAGCCCAGACATCCATGAGCAGTTCTTC. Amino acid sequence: CATSSPDIHEQFF. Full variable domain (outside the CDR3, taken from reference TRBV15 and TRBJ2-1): DAMVIQNPRYQVTQFGKPVTLSCSQTLNHNVMYWYQQKSSQAPKLLFHYYDKDFNNEADTPDNFQSRRPNTSFCFLDIRSPGLGDTAMYLCATSSPDIHEQFFGPGTRLTVL.